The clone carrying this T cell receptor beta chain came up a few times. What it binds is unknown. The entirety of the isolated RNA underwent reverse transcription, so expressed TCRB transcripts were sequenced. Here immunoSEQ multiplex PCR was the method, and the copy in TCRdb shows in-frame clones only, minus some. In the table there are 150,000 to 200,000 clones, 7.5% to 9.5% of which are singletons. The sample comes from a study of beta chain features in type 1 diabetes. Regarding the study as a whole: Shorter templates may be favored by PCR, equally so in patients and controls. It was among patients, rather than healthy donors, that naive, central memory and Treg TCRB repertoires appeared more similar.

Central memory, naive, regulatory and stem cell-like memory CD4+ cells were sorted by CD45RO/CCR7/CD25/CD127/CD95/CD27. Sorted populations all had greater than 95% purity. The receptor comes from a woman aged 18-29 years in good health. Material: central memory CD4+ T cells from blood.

CDR3 region: CASSDRSSYNEQFF. CDR3 sequence (DNA): TGTGCCAGCAGTGACCGGAGCTCCTACAATGAGCAGTTCTTC. The chain is built from TRBV2 and TRBJ2-1; D unresolved. The CDR3 sequence is 14 residues long. The V and J ends lost 3 bases and 0 bases respectively, with 6 bases between them. Looked up from germline, CDR1 is SNHLY and CDR2 is FYNNEI.